The 16 T cell receptor beta chains in this list originate from one sample, sequenced in a study of response to subunit inactivated influenza vaccine. In TCRdb, the RT-PCR reads were re-called with MiXCR into one record per CDR3 protein. The sample lists approximately 530,000 distinct CDR3 sequences, 7.5% to 8.5% occurring once. The sample consisted of PBMCs from blood, taken 23 months after vaccination. The receptors originated from a man aged 50-75 years who received an inactivated influenza vaccine.

This clonotype occurred many times. This rearrangement joins TRBV20-1 to TRBJ2-3, with D possibly being TRBD1 (5 bases). Germline CDR1 reads DFQATT; CDR2 reads SNEGSKA (reference sequence). The V gene lost 0 bases and the J gene lost 9 bases, with 16 bases spanning the gap. This CDR3 contains 14 residues. CDR3 sequence (DNA): TGCAGTGCTAGAGATGTCCCCCAGGGCGACACGCAGTATTTT. Protein: CSARDVPQGDTQYF.

The chain uses TRBV21-1 and TRBJ2-7; the tabulated D call, TRBD1, remains unverified against the DNA. TRBV21-1 is a listed pseudogene. The CDR3 loop spans 17 amino acids. The CDR3: CASSKGPPWEDGYEQYF. For the CDR3, the DNA is TGTGCCAGCAGCAAAGGGCCCCCCTGGGAAGACGGCTACGAGCAGTACTTC.

This clonotype was counted many times. The genes are TRBV14 and TRBJ2-3; D gene unclear. Germline values: CDR1 SGHDN, CDR2 FVKESK. This CDR3 has 15 amino acids. Between the trimmed V and J ends, which lost 3 bases and 2 bases, there was a span of 12 bases. CDR3 coding DNA: TGTGCCAGCAGCCACAAAATGGAAGCCACAGATACGCAGTATTTT. It specifies CASSHKMEATDTQYF.

The chain combines TRBV2 with TRBJ2-3; unclear D gene. This CDR3 region has 13 residues. Germline lookup yields CDR1 SNHLY and CDR2 FYNNEI. Trimming stripped 7 bases from V and 2 bases from J, with 10 bases between. CDR3 nucleotides: TGTGCCAGCACCGGACGGTTCACAGATACGCAGTATTTT. Translated, it gives CASTGRFTDTQYF.

This clonotype was seen more than once but under ten times. The chain has TRBV25-1 and TRBJ1-4; maybe TRBD1 (6 bases). In germline, CDR1 is MGHDK, CDR2 SYGVNS. V was clipped by 1 base and J by 7 bases, with 13 bases between them. The CDR3 runs to 15 residues. The CDR3 reads CASSEWKGGGEKLFF. As DNA, the CDR3 is TGTGCCAGCAGTGAATGGAAGGGGGGCGGTGAAAAACTGTTTTTT.

This clonotype was detected a few times. The chain carries TRBV10-2 and TRBJ2-2; TRBD2 matches 9 bases. This CDR3 has 15 amino acids. Germline V gene sequence: CDR1 WSHSY, CDR2 SAAADI. The trim removed 4 bases at V and 5 bases at J, leaving 5 bases unmatched. CDR3 protein: CASSGRLAGTGELFF. The DNA for the CDR3 is TGCGCCAGCAGTGGTCGGCTAGCGGGGACCGGGGAGCTGTTTTTT.

This clonotype appeared a few times. CDR3 sequence: CSAVSGNQPQHF. The CDR3, as DNA: TGCAGTGCCGTGTCAGGTAATCAGCCCCAGCATTTT. The chain couples TRBV20-1 to TRBJ1-5; D remains ambiguous. Trimming stripped 6 bases from V and 4 bases from J, with 10 bases between. Germline V gene data show CDR1 as DFQATT and CDR2 as SNEGSKA (reference sequence). The CDR3 length is 12 residues.

This clonotype was counted ten times or more. This chain uses TRBV21-1 with TRBJ2-7; TRBD1, the table's D call, lacks a check against the DNA. TRBV21-1 is deemed a pseudogene. This CDR3 spans 16 amino acids. The CDR3 DNA reads TGTGCCAGCATCATACAGGGGTTAGCGTTAACCTACGAGCAGTACTTC. Residues: CASIIQGLALTYEQYF.

The chain combines TRBV3-1 with TRBJ1-6; 7 bases agree with TRBD1. CDR3 length: 15 amino acids. The junction had 10 bases not matched to a gene; V was cut back by 5 bases and J by 9 bases. CDR1 and CDR2 (germline): LGHDT, YNNKEL (reference sequence). The CDR3 is CASSTGQAMVSPLHF. CDR3 DNA sequence: TGTGCCAGCAGCACCGGACAGGCCATGGTTTCACCCCTCCACTTT.

The sample holds many counts of this clonotype. V and J are TRBV12-3 or TRBV12-4 and TRBJ2-3; D is unresolved. V was pared by 3 bases and J by 2 bases, with 9 bases between. This CDR3 has 14 residues. The CDR3: CASSFTTYTDTQYF. The CDR3 DNA reads as TGTGCCAGCAGTTTCACGACGTACACAGATACGCAGTATTTT.

V usage is TRBV20-1 and J usage is TRBJ2-4; D uncertain. CDR1 is DFQATT and CDR2 is SNEGSKA in the germline V gene (reference sequence). CDR3 length: 14 amino acids. V was shortened by 3 bases and J by 2 bases, with 11 bases between the two germline ends. The CDR3 here is CSASPWETKNIQYF. Written as DNA, the CDR3 is TGCAGTGCTAGTCCCTGGGAAACCAAAAACATTCAGTACTTC.

This clonotype showed up many times. The chain employs TRBV10-3 and TRBJ2-1; 9 positions agree with TRBD2. The CDR3 contains 15 residues. Germline trimming cut 0 bases from V and 10 bases from J; bases unmatched to any gene: 7. Germline V lookup: CDR1 ENHRY, CDR2 SYGVKD. CDR3 residues: CAISESAGGPKEQFF. The CDR3 region has the DNA TGTGCCATCAGTGAGTCGGCGGGAGGGCCTAAAGAGCAGTTCTTC.

This clonotype has only a few counts. The gene calls are TRBV4-2 and TRBJ2-2; possibly TRBD1 for D (6 bases). Germline V lookup: CDR1 LGHNA, CDR2 YNFKEQ. The CDR3 totals 17 residues. Trimming left V 1 base short and J 0 bases short, with 12 bases between. The DNA of the CDR3 is TGTGCCAGCAGCCAAGGTTCCGGGACAACGAACACCGGGGAGCTGTTTTTT. Amino acids: CASSQGSGTTNTGELFF.

This clonotype was seen repeatedly, ten times or more. The chain combines TRBV28 with TRBJ2-1, with 7 bases fitting TRBD1. The trim removed 10 bases at V and 2 bases at J, leaving 8 bases unmatched. Germline assignment: CDR1 MDHEN and CDR2 SYDVKM. The CDR3 sequence is 14 residues long. The DNA for the CDR3 is TGTGCCACCAAAGACAGGGAGACCTACAATGAGCAGTTCTTC. This encodes CATKDRETYNEQFF. Full variable domain (missing parts from reference TRBV28 and TRBJ2-1): DVKVTQSSRYLVKRTGEKVFLECVQDMDHENMFWYRQDPGLGLRLIYFSYDVKMKEKGDIPEGYSVSREKKERFSLILESASTNQTSMYLCATKDRETYNEQFFGPGTRLTVL.

The V call is TRBV15, the J call TRBJ2-2, with D possibly TRBD1 on 5 matching bases. The CDR3 contains 17 residues. Germline CDR1 is LNHNV and CDR2 is YYDKDF (reference sequence). V was pared by 0 bases and J by 5 bases, with 16 bases between. The CDR3 coding sequence is TGTGCCACCAGCAGAGATCAGATGCAGGGCCGAACCGGGGAGCTGTTTTTT. Its protein is CATSRDQMQGRTGELFF. The full variable domain, with the rest looked up from reference TRBV15 and TRBJ2-2, is DAMVIQNPRYQVTQFGKPVTLSCSQTLNHNVMYWYQQKSSQAPKLLFHYYDKDFNNEADTPDNFQSRRPNTSFCFLDIRSPGLGDTAMYLCATSRDQMQGRTGELFFGEGSRLTVL.

This chain links TRBV3-1 with TRBJ1-1; D is uncertain. The V gene lost 5 bases and the J gene lost 2 bases, with 12 bases spanning the gap. CDR3 length: 14 amino acids. Germline V gene data show CDR1 as LGHDT and CDR2 as YNNKEL (reference sequence). The CDR3 here is CASSNTGVNTEAFF. CDR3 nucleotide sequence: TGTGCCAGCAGCAATACCGGGGTAAACACTGAAGCTTTCTTT.